The entry below gives a single TCR beta chain sequence along with its context. What it binds is not known. The V and J ends lost 6 bases and 8 bases respectively, with 26 bases between them. CDR3 length: 17 amino acids. TCRdb called the RT-PCR reads again in MiXCR, with one record for every CDR3 protein. The data contain a few hundred thousand distinct CDR3 sequences, less than 15% of them singletons. The record originates from a study of response to subunit inactivated influenza vaccine. Points from the study as a whole: After each seasonal influenza vaccination, few new T cells are recruited, the authors suggested.

The sequence derives from a man aged 45-60 years who received an inactivated influenza vaccine. This chain links TRBV12-3 or TRBV12-4 with TRBJ2-1, with D maybe TRBD1 (6 bases). The source material was PBMCs from blood, sampled 12 days after vaccination. CDR3 sequence reads: CASSLLALFRGIDEQFF. DNA for the CDR3: TGTGCCAGCAGCCTCCTAGCCTTATTCAGGGGAATCGATGAGCAGTTCTTC.